The subject of this entry is one TCR beta chain. Its antigen is unknown. V was trimmed by 2 bases and J by 4 bases, leaving 11 bases between them. Germline V CDR1 and CDR2: MNHNY, SVGAGI (reference sequence). The CDR3 spans 14 residues. The data were produced by immunoSEQ multiplex PCR, yet TCRdb's version contains in-frame clones alone and is incomplete. Of tens of thousands of clones detected, approximately 92% appear once; the ten largest clones hold roughly 2.9%. On the day of bone marrow donation, the related graft donor provided peripheral blood. This specimen belongs to a study of T cells after posttransplantation cyclophosphamide. General study findings and limits: Recipient CMV seropositivity and CMV reactivation strongly tracked TRB clonality. TRB overlap between skin or GI tissue T cells and blood was limited.

The clonotype was recovered from a woman under 40 in good health and a related stem cell transplant donor. The specimen was PBMCs. J is TRBJ1-1 and V is TRBV6-6; D is undetermined. The CDR3 nucleotides read TGTGCCAGCAGTTACGAAATCGGTGGCACTGAAGCTTTCTTT. This sequence encodes CASSYEIGGTEAFF.